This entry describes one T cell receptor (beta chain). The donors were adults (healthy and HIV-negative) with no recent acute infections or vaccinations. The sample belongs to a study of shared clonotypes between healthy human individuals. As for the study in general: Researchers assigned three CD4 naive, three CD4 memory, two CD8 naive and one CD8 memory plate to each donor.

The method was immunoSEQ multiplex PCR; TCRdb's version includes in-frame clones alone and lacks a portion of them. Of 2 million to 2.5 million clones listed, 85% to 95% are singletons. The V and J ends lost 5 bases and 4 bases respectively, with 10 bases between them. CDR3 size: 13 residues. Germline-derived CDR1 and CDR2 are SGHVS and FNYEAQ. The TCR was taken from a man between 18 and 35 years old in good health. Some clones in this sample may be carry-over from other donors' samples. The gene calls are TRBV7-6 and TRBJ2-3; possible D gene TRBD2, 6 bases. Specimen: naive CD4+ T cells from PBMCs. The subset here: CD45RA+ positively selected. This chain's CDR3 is CASSPPGADTQYF. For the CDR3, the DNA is TGTGCCAGCAGCCCGCCGGGAGCAGATACGCAGTATTTT. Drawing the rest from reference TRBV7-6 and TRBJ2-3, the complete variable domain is GAGVSQSPRYKVTKRGQDVALRCDPISGHVSLYWYRQALGQGPEFLTYFNYEAQQDKSGLPNDRFSAERPEGSISTLTIQRTEQRDSAMYRCASSPPGADTQYFGPGTRLTVL.